Below, 14 T cell receptor beta chains from the same sample are listed, as sequenced in a study of vaccination and CD4 T cells after COVID-19. Scientists ran DNA taken from cultured CD4+ T cells through the Oncomine TCR Beta short-read assay for sequencing. TCRdb analysed the PCR reads with MiXCR anew, one entry per CDR3 protein. The sample yields 6,600 or so distinct CDR3 sequences, approximately 42% seen once. These receptors are not linked to any known antigen. The treatment is: approximately nine-day PBMC culture with coronavirus spike peptide pools or control peptides (ViraFEST assay). The material sequenced was CD4+ T cells from blood, cultured in vitro. The receptor source for this set is a human donor who had recovered from COVID-19.

This clonotype was observed a handful of times. CDR3 sequence (DNA): TGCAGTGCTTTGCCCCGTAGCACAGATACGCAGTATTTT. It encodes CSALPRSTDTQYF. J is TRBJ2-3 and V is TRBV20-1; D gene unclear. CDR3 length: 13 residues. The V gene's germline CDR1 is DFQATT and CDR2 SNEGSKA (reference sequence). The V gene lost 5 bases and the J gene lost 0 bases, with 9 bases spanning the gap.

This clonotype has more than one count but fewer than ten. This chain connects TRBV30 to TRBJ1-5, with D unclear. Germline CDR1 reads GTSNPN; CDR2 reads SVGIG (reference sequence). V was cut by 2 bases and J by 2 bases, with 10 bases left in between. The CDR3 contains 14 residues. The CDR3 sequence is CAWSTTVGNQPQHF. The DNA of the CDR3 is TGTGCCTGGAGTACTACAGTGGGCAATCAGCCCCAGCATTTT.

This clonotype was counted between two and nine times. The chain links TRBV20-1 to TRBJ2-7, with D unresolved. There are 13 residues in the CDR3. The germline V gene encodes CDR1 DFQATT and CDR2 SNEGSKA (reference sequence). The CDR3 DNA sequence: TGCAGCATTCCCTCCCTCGGCGGCTACGAGCAGTACTTC. It yields the protein CSIPSLGGYEQYF.

The genes are TRBV29-1 and TRBJ2-5; D uncertain. V was trimmed by 3 bases and J by 5 bases, leaving 13 bases between them. Germline assignment: CDR1 SQVTM and CDR2 ANQGSEA. CDR3 length: 13 residues. The CDR3 sequence is CSVDQALGETQYF. The CDR3, as DNA: TGCAGCGTTGATCAGGCTCTCGGGGAGACCCAGTACTTC.

This clonotype appeared a few times. V and J are TRBV20-1 and TRBJ1-2; unclear D gene. CDR1 and CDR2 from the germline V gene are DFQATT and SNEGSKA (reference sequence). The CDR3 length is 12 residues. V was cut by 2 bases and J by 4 bases, with 8 bases left in between. CDR3 region: CSARSGAYGYTF. The CDR3 DNA sequence: TGCAGTGCTAGATCAGGAGCCTATGGCTACACCTTC.

The chain links TRBV20-1 to TRBJ2-1; 11 positions agree with TRBD1. The CDR3 is made up of 18 amino acids. Unmatched junction bases numbered 9, after V lost 1 base and J lost 1 base. Germline V gene lookup returns CDR1 DFQATT and CDR2 SNEGSKA (reference sequence). CDR3 protein: CSARVRDRGSSSYNEQFF. The CDR3 DNA follows: TGCAGTGCTAGAGTCCGGGACAGGGGGTCTTCGTCCTACAATGAGCAGTTCTTC.

The sample holds a few counts of this clonotype. This chain connects TRBV7-2 to TRBJ2-3; no reliable D call. V was shortened by 4 bases and J by 4 bases, with 12 bases between the two germline ends. The CDR3 covers 14 residues. Germline values: CDR1 SGHTA, CDR2 FQGNSA. CDR3 residues: CASSYAPAPDTQYF. As DNA, the CDR3 is TGTGCCAGCAGCTATGCCCCCGCCCCAGATACGCAGTATTTT. The whole variable domain, filled in from reference TRBV7-2 and TRBJ2-3, reads GAGVSQSPSNKVTEKGKDVELRCDPISGHTALYWYRQSLGQGLEFLIYFQGNSAPDKSGLPSDRFSAERTGGSVSTLTIQRTQQEDSAVYLCASSYAPAPDTQYFGPGTRLTVL.

This clonotype was seen more than once but under ten times. The V call is TRBV20-1, the J call TRBJ1-2; D is unresolved. This CDR3 has 15 amino acids. V was shortened by 2 bases and J by 3 bases, with 16 bases between the two germline ends. Germline V gives CDR1 DFQATT, CDR2 SNEGSKA (reference sequence). This CDR3 is CSARKWSNGDYGYTF. The CDR3 DNA is TGCAGTGCTAGAAAATGGTCTAACGGGGACTATGGCTACACCTTC.

The gene calls are TRBV19 and TRBJ1-5, with D possibly matching TRBD1 (5 bases). The ends were cut back, 4 bases at V and 0 bases at J, with 10 bases in the middle. The V gene's germline CDR1 is LNHDA and CDR2 SQIVND (reference sequence). This CDR3 is built from 15 residues. DNA for the CDR3: TGTGCCAGTAGTAGGGGGGGATATAGCAATCAGCCCCAGCATTTT. Translated, it gives CASSRGGYSNQPQHF. Complete variable domain (other parts from reference TRBV19 and TRBJ1-5): DGGITQSPKYLFRKEGQNVTLSCEQNLNHDAMYWYRQDPGQGLRLIYYSQIVNDFQKGDIAEGYSVSREKKESFPLTVTSAQKNPTAFYLCASSRGGYSNQPQHFGDGTRLSIL.

This chain connects TRBV5-1 to TRBJ2-4, with TRBD2 matching 9 bases. CDR1 SGHRS and CDR2 YFSETQ come from the germline V gene. Losses at the gene ends were 2 bases for V and 7 bases for J; bases not matched to a gene: 10. The CDR3 is made up of 16 amino acids. CDR3 amino acids: CASSLLAGVSANIQYF. The DNA of the CDR3 is TGCGCCAGCAGCTTATTAGCGGGAGTCTCGGCGAACATTCAGTACTTC.

This clonotype was picked up one time. The chain uses TRBV20-1 and TRBJ1-1, with D hard to call. This CDR3 has 13 amino acids. Trimming removed 6 bases from V and 4 bases from J, with 15 bases in between. CDR1 and CDR2 (germline): DFQATT, SNEGSKA (reference sequence). The CDR3 coding sequence is TGCAGTGCCGGGCCGTTTCGAGGCACTGAAGCTTTCTTT. This gives the protein CSAGPFRGTEAFF.

This clonotype has more than one count but fewer than ten. The chain recombines TRBV6-1 with TRBJ1-5; D perhaps matches TRBD1 (5 bases). The CDR3 has 15 residues. V was shortened by 2 bases and J by 0 bases, with 8 bases between the two germline ends. Germline V CDR1 and CDR2: MNHNS, SASEGT. The CDR3 DNA sequence: TGTGCCAGCAGTGAAAGGGGACTTAGCAATCAGCCCCAGCATTTT. This gives the protein CASSERGLSNQPQHF.

This clonotype showed up just a few times. The rearrangement links TRBV20-1 to TRBJ2-1; D is possibly TRBD2 (6 bases). V was cut by 4 bases and J by 6 bases, with 13 bases left in between. This CDR3 spans 13 amino acids. Germline CDR1 DFQATT, CDR2 SNEGSKA (reference sequence). Written as DNA, the CDR3 is TGCAGTGCTAATCGCGTAGCGGCCAATGAGCAGTTCTTC. It specifies CSANRVAANEQFF.

This clonotype was counted a few times. V usage is TRBV6-1 and J usage is TRBJ2-7; D is unresolved. This CDR3 has 15 amino acids. Germline CDR1 MNHNS, CDR2 SASEGT. V was trimmed by 6 bases and J by 2 bases, leaving 17 bases between them. The CDR3 sequence: CASSLHSVLTYEQYF. The CDR3 DNA follows: TGTGCCAGCAGCTTACATTCGGTTCTAACCTACGAGCAGTACTTC.